The 20 T cell receptor beta chains listed next were all sequenced from one sample in a study of human T cells and chemical hapten exposure. TCRdb passed the RACE reads through MiXCR, listing each CDR3 protein once. The sample holds about 69,000 distinct CDR3 sequences, around a third seen once. Sample time point: patch test 1, 2 weeks after DPC sensitization. Treatment in this sample: therapeutic diphenylcyclopropenone sensitization with weekly scalp DPC. Source: whole blood, taken in connection with sensitization to the hapten diphenylcyclopropenone (DPC). Receptors originate from a man aged 40-49 years with alopecia areata. Some clones in this sample may be carry-over from other donors' samples.

CDR3 amino acids: CASSLGGGTTGELFF. In DNA, the CDR3 is TGTGCCAGCAGCCTAGGGGGCGGGACCACCGGGGAGCTGTTTTTT. V gene TRBV7-2 combines with J gene TRBJ2-2; possible D gene TRBD1, 7 bases. Trimming stripped 5 bases from V and 4 bases from J, with 14 bases between. Germline loops: CDR1 SGHTA, CDR2 FQGNSA. CDR3 size: 15 residues.

This clonotype was detected once. The chain carries TRBV7-2 and TRBJ2-5; D gene unclear. Germline assignment: CDR1 SGHTA and CDR2 FQGNSA. This CDR3 comprises 13 residues. Trimming removed 5 bases from V and 7 bases from J, with 14 bases in between. CDR3 coding DNA: TGTGCCAGCAGCCGAGCTAAGTTCGGGACCCAGTACTTC. Protein product: CASSRAKFGTQYF.

The CDR3 region is CASSFPPAGGPRTDTQYF. CDR3 sequence (DNA): TGTGCCAGCAGCTTCCCCCCAGCGGGGGGTCCCCGCACAGATACGCAGTATTTT. The chain employs TRBV7-8 and TRBJ2-3; 9 nucleotides agree with TRBD2. The CDR3 sequence is 18 residues long. The germline CDR1 and CDR2 sequences are SGHVS and FQNEAQ. The V gene end was trimmed by 3 bases and the J gene end by 1 base; junction bases not matched to a gene: 11.

In its sample, this clonotype was seen a few times. The chain is built from TRBV19 and TRBJ2-3; D not certain. The length of the CDR3 is 13 residues. Germline loops: CDR1 LNHDA, CDR2 SQIVND (reference sequence). The germline V and J ends were trimmed by 5 bases and 5 bases, with 11 bases remaining between them. CDR3 sequence: CASSLDLEDTQYF. The DNA for the CDR3 is TGTGCCAGTAGTCTGGACCTGGAAGATACGCAGTATTTT.

The chain has TRBV20-1 and TRBJ1-5, with TRBD1 as a possible D gene (5 bases). The CDR3 runs to 15 residues. The V gene lost 0 bases and the J gene lost 2 bases, with 11 bases spanning the gap. Germline V gene data show CDR1 as DFQATT and CDR2 as SNEGSKA (reference sequence). The CDR3 sequence: CSARDGGFGNQPQHF. The CDR3 DNA sequence: TGCAGTGCTAGAGATGGGGGGTTTGGCAATCAGCCCCAGCATTTT.

The CDR3 region is CASSPSLGGTYNEQFF. The DNA for the CDR3 is TGTGCCAGCAGCCCATCGCTTGGAGGGACTTACAATGAGCAGTTCTTC. The chain couples TRBV28 to TRBJ2-1; possibly TRBD2 for D (6 bases). Germline-derived CDR1 and CDR2 are MDHEN and SYDVKM. The V end lost 6 bases, the J end lost 4 bases, and 19 bases lay between the germline ends. The CDR3 extends over 16 amino acids.

This rearrangement joins TRBV5-5 to TRBJ2-2, with 7 bases matching TRBD1. The CDR3 consists of 16 residues. V shed 4 bases and J 3 bases; nucleotides not matched to a gene: 9. The V gene's germline CDR1 is SGHKS and CDR2 YYEKEE (reference sequence). CDR3 coding DNA: TGTGCCAGCAGCGCCGTCGGACAGGACTACACCGGGGAGCTGTTTTTT. The encoded protein is CASSAVGQDYTGELFF.

The chain uses TRBV5-4 and TRBJ2-2; no firm D call. Germline CDR1 reads SGHNT; CDR2 reads YYREEE (reference sequence). V was trimmed by 4 bases and J by 0 bases, leaving 13 bases between them. This CDR3 has 16 amino acids. Here the CDR3 reads CASSPLTTANTGELFF. DNA for the CDR3: TGTGCCAGCAGCCCCTTGACAACCGCGAACACCGGGGAGCTGTTTTTT.

The chain has TRBV5-8 and TRBJ1-5; 8 bases agree with TRBD1. CDR1 and CDR2 (germline): SGHTS, YDEGEE. The CDR3 is made up of 15 amino acids. Trimming cost V 0 bases and J 5 bases; bases outside gene matches: 4. The CDR3 loop reads CASSLGGQVDQPQHF. Here the CDR3 DNA reads TGTGCCAGCAGCTTGGGGGGACAGGTTGATCAGCCCCAGCATTTT.

This chain connects TRBV27 to TRBJ1-6, with no clear D. The CDR3 covers 12 residues. CDR1 is MNHEY, CDR2 SMNVEV, per germline (reference sequence). Trimming took 6 bases from V and 9 from J, leaving 9 bases between them. The CDR3 sequence is CASRDPISPLHF. The DNA for the CDR3 is TGTGCCAGCAGGGACCCAATTTCACCCCTCCACTTT.

The V and J genes are TRBV7-9 and TRBJ2-7, with D perhaps matching TRBD1 (6 bases). Germline values: CDR1 SEHNR, CDR2 FQNEAQ (reference sequence). This CDR3 is built from 16 residues. The V and J ends lost 4 bases and 1 base respectively, with 17 bases between them. Written as DNA, the CDR3 is TGTGCCAGCAGCTCCTACCCGACAGGTCTTTCCTACGAGCAGTACTTC. Its protein is CASSSYPTGLSYEQYF. The whole variable domain, remainder taken from reference TRBV7-9 and TRBJ2-7, is DTGVSQNPRHKITKRGQNVTFRCDPISEHNRLYWYRQTLGQGPEFLTYFQNEAQLEKSRLLSDRFSAERPKGSFSTLEIQRTEQGDSAMYLCASSSYPTGLSYEQYFGPGTRLTVT.

The V gene is TRBV20-1, the J gene TRBJ2-1, with 9 positions matching TRBD2. J lost 0 bases, V lost 5 bases, and 8 bases had no gene match. CDR1 is DFQATT and CDR2 is SNEGSKA in the germline V gene (reference sequence). The CDR3 is made up of 16 amino acids. CDR3 nucleotides: TGCAGTGCTCCCGAGGCGGGAGGGAACTCCTACAATGAGCAGTTCTTC. The encoded protein is CSAPEAGGNSYNEQFF.

The chain is built from TRBV6-6 and TRBJ1-1; unclear D gene. This CDR3 is built from 14 residues. V lost 0 bases and J lost 4, with 9 bases in between. Germline V CDR1 and CDR2: MNHNY, SVGAGI (reference sequence). The CDR3 DNA reads as TGTGCCAGCAGTTACTCGAGGGAGGGCACTGAAGCTTTCTTT. Protein product: CASSYSREGTEAFF.

Only a few counts were recorded for this clonotype. J is TRBJ2-7 and V is TRBV5-1; the match to TRBD2 covers 10 bases. Losses at the gene ends were 2 bases for V and 3 bases for J; bases not matched to a gene: 8. The CDR3 has 16 amino acids. In germline, CDR1 is SGHRS, CDR2 YFSETQ. The CDR3 loop is CASSFSSGSSVYEQYF. The CDR3 coding sequence is TGCGCCAGCAGCTTTTCTAGCGGGAGCTCAGTCTACGAGCAGTACTTC. Supplemented by reference TRBV5-1 and TRBJ2-7, the full variable domain reads KAGVTQTPRYLIKTRGQQVTLSCSPISGHRSVSWYQQTPGQGLQFLFEYFSETQRNKGNFPGRFSGRQFSNSRSEMNVSTLELGDSALYLCASSFSSGSSVYEQYFGPGTRLTVT.

The gene calls are TRBV7-2 and TRBJ2-5; a weak D match, TRBD2 (6 bases). V was trimmed by 5 bases and J by 0 bases, leaving 10 bases between them. Germline V CDR1 and CDR2: SGHTA, FQGNSA. CDR3 length equals 14 residues. The CDR3 loop reads CASSRGGYQETQYF. CDR3 nucleotides: TGTGCCAGCAGCCGCGGAGGGTACCAAGAGACCCAGTACTTC.

The gene calls are TRBV30 and TRBJ2-1; 7 bases agree with TRBD1. CDR1 GTSNPN and CDR2 SVGIG come from the germline V gene (reference sequence). The CDR3 has 12 residues. CDR3 sequence reads: CALDRSYNEQFF. In nucleotides, the CDR3 is TGTGCATTGGACAGGAGCTACAATGAGCAGTTCTTC.

This clonotype was counted between two and nine times. The V gene is TRBV28, the J gene TRBJ2-3, with 7 bases matching TRBD2. The germline gives CDR1 MDHEN, CDR2 SYDVKM. V lost 2 bases, J lost 2 bases, and 4 bases stayed unmatched. This CDR3 has 15 amino acids. CDR3 nucleotides: TGTGCCAGCAGTTTACGGGAGGACTACACAGATACGCAGTATTTT. Residues: CASSLREDYTDTQYF.

The table lists this clonotype with a few counts. This sequence joins TRBV18 and TRBJ2-7, with D hard to call. CDR1 KGHSH and CDR2 LQKENI come from the germline V gene. V was cut by 3 bases and J by 1 base, with 10 bases left in between. The CDR3 loop spans 14 amino acids. The CDR3 nucleotides read TGTGCCAGCTCACCCATAGACAAATCCTACGAGCAGTACTTC. The encoded protein is CASSPIDKSYEQYF.

This chain connects TRBV20-1 to TRBJ1-5; maybe TRBD1 (5 bases). V dropped 4 bases and J dropped 6 bases, with 22 bases sitting between them. Germline assignment: CDR1 DFQATT and CDR2 SNEGSKA (reference sequence). This CDR3 has 16 amino acids. This CDR3 reads CSAKRPGQVLGQPQHF. In DNA form, the CDR3 reads TGCAGTGCTAAACGTCCAGGGCAGGTGCTCGGTCAGCCCCAGCATTTT.

The genes are TRBV12-2 and TRBJ1-1. TRBV12-2 is a listed pseudogene. The CDR3 runs 16 residues. Here the CDR3 DNA reads TGTGCAAGTGGCCTTTGGGTGTCGATGGACGGCACTGAAGCTTTCTTT. Its translation is CASGLWVSMDGTEAFF.